This T cell receptor beta chain appears in the sequencing data of a study of blood T cell repertoires in COVID-19. Study information: Sources were T cells, B-cell-depleted T cells, or PBMCs; the material itself was cDNA or gDNA.

The data were produced by immunoSEQ multiplex PCR, yet TCRdb's version contains in-frame clones alone and is incomplete. Here the sample spans about 300,000 clones, around 86% being singletons. Remarks on this clone: Other DNA sequences from this sample encode an identical CDR3 as well.

The sample was peripheral blood. The clonotype originates from a woman aged 35 to 49 who had recovered from COVID-19.

In DNA, the CDR3 is TGTGCCAGCAGCGTTACAGGGAACACTGAAGCTTTCTTT. Residues: CASSVTGNTEAFF. The chain links TRBV9 to TRBJ1-1; perhaps TRBD1 as D (5 bases). The CDR3 is 13 residues long. Germline CDR1 and CDR2: SGDLS and YYNGEE. Between the trimmed V and J ends, which lost 2 bases and 1 base, there was a span of 6 bases.